The 27 T cell receptor beta chains listed next were all sequenced from one sample in a study of blood T cell repertoires in COVID-19. TCRdb's copy holds only in-frame clones and misses some; the assay was immunoSEQ multiplex PCR. Of about 200,000 clones listed, 82% were seen once; the top ten hold roughly 5%. Source material: PBMCs or T cells enriched from blood (not recorded which). These TCRs come from a woman in her fifties or sixties with acute COVID-19.

V usage is TRBV19 and J usage is TRBJ2-1; 8 nucleotides agree with TRBD1. CDR3 length: 14 amino acids. Germline V gives CDR1 LNHDA, CDR2 SQIVND (reference sequence). The junction had 8 bases not matched to a gene; V was cut back by 7 bases and J by 6 bases. The CDR3 loop is CASTVTGVVNEQFF. The CDR3 DNA follows: TGTGCCAGTACCGTGACAGGGGTCGTCAATGAGCAGTTCTTC.

J is TRBJ1-2 and V is TRBV29-1; D remains unclear. CDR1 is SQVTM and CDR2 is ANQGSEA in the germline V gene. CDR3 size: 13 residues. Trimming cost V 3 bases and J 8 bases, with 16 bases left between them. The CDR3 region has the DNA TGCAGCGTTGACAGCGCCAACTCTAGAGGCTACACCTTC. Its protein product is CSVDSANSRGYTF.

The chain carries TRBV30 and TRBJ2-7; D may be TRBD1 (5 bases). Germline V gene sequence: CDR1 GTSNPN, CDR2 SVGIG (reference sequence). V shed 3 bases and J shed 3 bases, with 12 bases lying between them. The CDR3 is 13 amino acids. The CDR3: CAWRPPGNYEQYF. CDR3 DNA sequence: TGTGCCTGGAGACCCCCAGGGAACTACGAGCAGTACTTC.

This clone came up once. The genes are TRBV10-3 and TRBJ1-2, with 8 bases lining up with TRBD1. This CDR3 is 14 amino acids long. The junction had 9 bases not matched to a gene; V was cut back by 7 bases and J by 5 bases. Germline assignment: CDR1 ENHRY and CDR2 SYGVKD. The CDR3: CAIKLDRASYGYTF. As DNA, the CDR3 is TGTGCCATCAAGCTGGACAGGGCGAGTTATGGCTACACCTTC.

This chain connects TRBV6-2 or TRBV6-3 to TRBJ2-7; the match to TRBD1 covers 8 bases. V shed 5 bases, J shed 3 bases, and the junction held 21 bases outside the gene matches. The CDR3 has 19 residues. Germline CDR1 MNHEY, CDR2 SVGEGT. The CDR3 coding sequence is TGTGCCAGCAGTAACCAGGGGACAGGCCAGACGATTTCCTTCTACGAGCAGTACGTC. Protein sequence: CASSNQGTGQTISFYEQYV.

This chain uses TRBV4-3 with TRBJ1-1; TRBD1 agrees at 11 bases. The CDR3 spans 13 residues. The germline V gene encodes CDR1 LGHNA and CDR2 YSLEER. Trimming cost V 3 bases and J 9 bases; bases outside gene matches: 3. The CDR3 coding sequence is TGCGCCAGCAGCCAGGACAGGGGGCGAAAAGCTTTCTTT. It specifies CASSQDRGRKAFF.

J is TRBJ1-4 and V is TRBV29-1, with TRBD1 identical over 7 bases. V lost 6 bases, J lost 0 bases, and 4 bases stayed unmatched. Germline CDR1 SQVTM, CDR2 ANQGSEA. This CDR3 has 14 residues. The CDR3 region has the DNA TGCAGCGTCGGACAGGTTGCAACTAATGAAAAACTGTTTTTT. It yields the protein CSVGQVATNEKLFF.

This clone was seen only a few times. The gene calls are TRBV27 and TRBJ2-3, with 9 positions matching TRBD1. Looked up from germline, CDR1 is MNHEY and CDR2 is SMNVEV (reference sequence). With 2 bases clipped from V and 4 bases from J, the junction kept 4 bases outside the gene matches. The CDR3 sequence is 15 residues long. CDR3 nucleotide sequence: TGTGCCAGCAGTTTAGAGGACAGGGGCCCAGATACGCAGTATTTT. Residues: CASSLEDRGPDTQYF.

The V and J genes are TRBV7-8 and TRBJ2-7; 9 bases are a match to TRBD1. This CDR3 comprises 16 residues. The germline V gene has CDR1 SGHVS and CDR2 FQNEAQ. The J segment lost 3 bases and the V segment lost 1 base, leaving 7 bases of the junction unmatched. CDR3: CASSLVGTGGLYEQYF. In DNA, the CDR3 is TGTGCCAGCAGCTTAGTAGGAACAGGGGGCCTCTACGAGCAGTACTTC.

This clone was counted a single time. The chain is built from TRBV9 and TRBJ1-1; a possible D gene is TRBD1 (6 bases). V was trimmed by 4 bases and J by 8 bases, leaving 18 bases between them. The CDR3 extends over 14 amino acids. CDR1 and CDR2 from the germline V gene are SGDLS and YYNGEE. CDR3 nucleotide sequence: TGTGCCAGCAGCACCACTCCGGGGGGCGGGGAAGCTTTCTTT. Its protein is CASSTTPGGGEAFF.

Only a few counts were recorded for this clone. The chain is built from TRBV6-5 and TRBJ1-2; TRBD1 agrees at 8 bases. The CDR3 runs 14 residues. Germline V gene data show CDR1 as MNHEY and CDR2 as SVGAGI. The junction had 11 bases not matched to a gene; V was cut back by 6 bases and J by 8 bases. DNA of the CDR3: TGTGCCAGCAGGTCAGGGACAGGCCTTTTCGGCTACACCTTC. It is translated as CASRSGTGLFGYTF.

This chain joins TRBV11-3 and TRBJ2-5; 8 positions match TRBD1. The CDR3 is made up of 14 amino acids. With 2 bases clipped from V and 3 bases from J, the junction kept 2 bases outside the gene matches. The germline CDR1 and CDR2 sequences are SGHNT and YENEEA. CDR3 bases: TGTGCCAGCAGCTTATCGACAGGGGAAGAGACCCAGTACTTC. Protein: CASSLSTGEETQYF.

The V and J genes are TRBV4-1 and TRBJ2-1; D may be TRBD1 (6 bases). This CDR3 contains 16 residues. V was trimmed by 0 bases and J by 5 bases, leaving 14 bases between them. Looked up from germline, CDR1 is MGHRA and CDR2 is YSYEKL. The DNA for the CDR3 is TGCGCCAGCAGCCAAGAACGGCCAGGGGTTAACAATGAGCAGTTCTTC. It specifies CASSQERPGVNNEQFF.

The chain employs TRBV19 and TRBJ1-5, with D maybe TRBD1 (5 bases). Trimming pared 9 bases from V and 0 bases from J, leaving 15 bases between. The CDR3 extends over 15 amino acids. Germline V CDR1 and CDR2: LNHDA, SQIVND (reference sequence). The CDR3 sequence: CASQVYQGSNQPQHF. Here the CDR3 DNA reads TGTGCCAGCCAGGTATATCAGGGTAGCAATCAGCCCCAGCATTTT.

The chain is built from TRBV28 and TRBJ2-6; 7 positions match TRBD1. CDR3 length equals 15 residues. The V and J ends lost 6 bases and 1 base, in that order; junction bases with no gene match: 3. Germline V gene sequence: CDR1 MDHEN, CDR2 SYDVKM. The CDR3 DNA reads as TGTGCCAGCAGCACCAGGGGGTCTGGGGCCAACGTCCTGACTTTC. This codes for CASSTRGSGANVLTF. Based on the CDR3 plus reference TRBV28 and TRBJ2-6, the full variable domain is DVKVTQSSRYLVKRTGEKVFLECVQDMDHENMFWYRQDPGLGLRLIYFSYDVKMKEKGDIPEGYSVSREKKERFSLILESASTNQTSMYLCASSTRGSGANVLTFGAGSRLTVL.

This chain connects TRBV30 to TRBJ1-6; possible D gene TRBD1, 5 bases. Germline CDR1 is GTSNPN and CDR2 is SVGIG (reference sequence). This CDR3 region has 14 residues. V gave up 3 bases and J gave up 5 bases, with 11 bases separating them. The CDR3 DNA follows: TGTGCCTGGAGGGCCGGGACTAATAATTCACCCCTCCACTTT. This translates into CAWRAGTNNSPLHF. The complete variable domain, with remaining parts taken from reference TRBV30 and TRBJ1-6, reads SQTIHQWPATLVQPVGSPLSLECTVEGTSNPNLYWYRQAAGRGLQLLFYSVGIGQISSEVPQNLSASRPQDRQFILSSKKLLLSDSGFYLCAWRAGTNNSPLHFGNGTRLTVT.

V is TRBV7-2 and J is TRBJ2-5; D gene ambiguous. Between the trimmed V and J ends, which lost 1 base and 1 base, there was a span of 7 bases. The CDR3 totals 14 residues. Germline assignment: CDR1 SGHTA and CDR2 FQGNSA. The DNA of the CDR3 is TGTGCCAGCAGCTTAGGACAAAGCCAAGAGACCCAGTACTTC. This sequence encodes CASSLGQSQETQYF.

In its sample, this clone was seen many times. The chain combines TRBV7-2 with TRBJ2-4; 11 nucleotides agree with TRBD1. Germline loops: CDR1 SGHTA, CDR2 FQGNSA. V was pared by 2 bases and J by 7 bases, with 10 bases of the junction left unmatched. The CDR3 runs 17 residues. This CDR3 reads CASSLKLGQGGSNIQYF. The CDR3 DNA is TGTGCCAGCAGCTTAAAGCTGGGACAGGGGGGGAGTAACATTCAGTACTTC. Based on the CDR3 plus reference TRBV7-2 and TRBJ2-4, the full variable domain is GAGVSQSPSNKVTEKGKDVELRCDPISGHTALYWYRQSLGQGLEFLIYFQGNSAPDKSGLPSDRFSAERTGGSVSTLTIQRTQQEDSAVYLCASSLKLGQGGSNIQYFGAGTRLSVL.

Remarks on this clone: Within the sample, other DNA sequences also encode this same CDR3. The chain employs TRBV11-3 and TRBJ2-1; 14 nucleotides line up with TRBD2. The CDR3 consists of 15 residues. CDR1 is SGHNT and CDR2 is YENEEA in the germline V gene. The ends lost 0 bases at V and 8 bases at J; junction bases unmatched: 0. The CDR3 nucleotides are TGTGCCAGCAGCTTAGAGGGACTAGCGGGGGATGAGCAGTTCTTC. Its protein is CASSLEGLAGDEQFF. Supplemented by reference TRBV11-3 and TRBJ2-1, the full variable domain reads EAGVVQSPRYKIIEKKQPVAFWCNPISGHNTLYWYLQNLGQGPELLIRYENEEAVDDSQLPKDRFSAERLKGVDSTLKIQPAELGDSAVYLCASSLEGLAGDEQFFGPGTRLTVL.

V usage is TRBV9 and J usage is TRBJ1-2; no reliable D call. CDR3 size: 13 residues. Germline CDR1 and CDR2: SGDLS and YYNGEE. The ends were cut back, 0 bases at V and 0 bases at J, with 3 bases in the middle. The CDR3 loop is CASSVAANYGYTF. The CDR3 DNA sequence: TGTGCCAGCAGCGTAGCGGCTAACTATGGCTACACCTTC. The full variable domain, completed using reference TRBV9 and TRBJ1-2, is DSGVTQTPKHLITATGQRVTLRCSPRSGDLSVYWYQQSLDQGLQFLIQYYNGEERAKGNILERFSAQQFPDLHSELNLSSLELGDSALYFCASSVAANYGYTFGSGTRLTVV.

V gene TRBV5-4 combines with J gene TRBJ2-1; the D gene is possibly TRBD2 (6 bases). The CDR3 length is 16 residues. Trimming took 4 bases from V and 0 from J, leaving 14 bases between them. Germline-derived CDR1 and CDR2 are SGHNT and YYREEE (reference sequence). CDR3 in amino acids: CASSRDPGSSYNEQFF. CDR3 sequence (DNA): TGTGCCAGCAGCCGGGACCCCGGGAGCTCCTACAATGAGCAGTTCTTC.

The rearrangement joins TRBV6-5 to TRBJ1-2; D gene unclear. The CDR3 is 16 residues long. In germline, CDR1 is MNHEY, CDR2 SVGAGI. V shed 0 bases and J shed 7 bases, with 18 bases lying between them. The CDR3 loop is CASSYSTLAGQFGYTF. The CDR3 DNA is TGTGCCAGCAGTTACTCGACGCTCGCGGGCCAATTTGGCTACACCTTC.

This chain links TRBV10-1 with TRBJ2-5; D possibly corresponds to TRBD2 (6 bases). The V gene's germline CDR1 is WNHNN and CDR2 SYGVQD (reference sequence). Trimming shortened V by 0 bases and J by 5 bases, and 13 bases separated the two germline ends. This CDR3 region has 15 residues. The CDR3 coding sequence is TGCGCCAGCAGTGAGTCTGTCGGGGGTCCCGAGACCCAGTACTTC. Its translation is CASSESVGGPETQYF.

The V gene is TRBV10-3, the J gene TRBJ2-1; 7 positions match TRBD1. The V and J ends lost 4 bases and 3 bases, in that order; junction bases with no gene match: 9. The V gene's germline CDR1 is ENHRY and CDR2 SYGVKD. This CDR3 region has 16 residues. The CDR3 DNA reads as TGTGCCATCAGTGCAAGCCCGGGACAGTACTACAATGAGCAGTTCTTC. Translation gives CAISASPGQYYNEQFF.

This clone was recorded a few times. This chain uses TRBV7-9 with TRBJ2-2; weak D call: TRBD1 (7 bases). This CDR3 region has 17 residues. Germline CDR1 is SEHNR and CDR2 is FQNEAQ (reference sequence). V shed 8 bases and J shed 1 base, with 20 bases lying between them. DNA for the CDR3: TGTGCCAGCGGAACCCTACAGGGGAGGAGGAACACCGGGGAGCTGTTTTTT. Residues: CASGTLQGRRNTGELFF.

J is TRBJ2-5 and V is TRBV4-3; D gene uncertain. The V gene lost 0 bases and the J gene lost 1 base, with 12 bases spanning the gap. The CDR3 has 16 residues. Germline lookup yields CDR1 LGHNA and CDR2 YSLEER. CDR3 bases: TGCGCCAGCAGCCAAGACTTAGGCAGGATCCAAGAGACCCAGTACTTC. Protein sequence: CASSQDLGRIQETQYF.

The genes are TRBV10-3 and TRBJ1-3, with D unclear. The CDR3 totals 17 residues. Trimming shortened V by 0 bases and J by 0 bases, and 12 bases separated the two germline ends. Looked up from germline, CDR1 is ENHRY and CDR2 is SYGVKD. The CDR3 DNA is TGTGCCATCAGTGAGTCGTACGGAGGAAGCTCTGGAAACACCATATATTTT. It codes for CAISESYGGSSGNTIYF.